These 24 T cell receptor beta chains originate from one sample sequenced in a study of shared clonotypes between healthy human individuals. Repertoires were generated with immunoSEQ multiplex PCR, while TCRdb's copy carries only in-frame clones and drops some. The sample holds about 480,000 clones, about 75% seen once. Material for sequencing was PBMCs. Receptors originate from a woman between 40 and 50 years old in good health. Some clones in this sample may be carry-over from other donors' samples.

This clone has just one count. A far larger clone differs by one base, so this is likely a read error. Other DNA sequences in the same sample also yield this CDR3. This CDR3 reads CASSYPPTGASYEQYF. For the CDR3, the DNA is TGTGCCAGCAGTTATCCCCCGACAGGGGCTAGCTACGAGCAGTACTTC. The chain recombines TRBV6-6 with TRBJ2-7; 8 nucleotides align to TRBD1. The ends lost 3 bases at V and 3 bases at J; junction bases unmatched: 10. Per the germline V gene, CDR1 is MNHNY and CDR2 is SVGAGI (reference sequence). This CDR3 region has 16 residues.

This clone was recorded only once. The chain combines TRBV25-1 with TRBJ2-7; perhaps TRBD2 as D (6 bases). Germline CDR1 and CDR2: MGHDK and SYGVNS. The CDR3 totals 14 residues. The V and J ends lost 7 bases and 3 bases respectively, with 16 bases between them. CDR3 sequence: CASTRSGGFYEQYF. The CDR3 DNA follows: TGTGCCAGCACGAGGAGCGGAGGGTTCTACGAGCAGTACTTC.

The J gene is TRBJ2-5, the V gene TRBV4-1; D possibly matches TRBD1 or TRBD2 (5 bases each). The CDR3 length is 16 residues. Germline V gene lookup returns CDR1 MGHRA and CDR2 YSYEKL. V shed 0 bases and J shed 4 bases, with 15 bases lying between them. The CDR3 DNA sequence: TGCGCCAGCAGCCAAGAGCCGGGGCAGAGAGGAGAGACCCAGTACTTC. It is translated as CASSQEPGQRGETQYF.

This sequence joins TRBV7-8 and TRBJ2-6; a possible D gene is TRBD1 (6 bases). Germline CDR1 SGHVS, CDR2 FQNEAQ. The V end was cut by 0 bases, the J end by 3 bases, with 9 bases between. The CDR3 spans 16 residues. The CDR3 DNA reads TGTGCCAGCAGCTTAGCGCAAGGGGGTGGGGCCAACGTCCTGACTTTC. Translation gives CASSLAQGGGANVLTF.

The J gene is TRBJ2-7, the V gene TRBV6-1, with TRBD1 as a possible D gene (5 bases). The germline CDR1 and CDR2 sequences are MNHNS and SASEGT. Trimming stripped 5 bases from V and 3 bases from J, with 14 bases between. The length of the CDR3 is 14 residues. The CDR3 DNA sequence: TGTGCCAGCAGTCCGAACTTCGACAGCTACGAGCAGTACTTC. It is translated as CASSPNFDSYEQYF.

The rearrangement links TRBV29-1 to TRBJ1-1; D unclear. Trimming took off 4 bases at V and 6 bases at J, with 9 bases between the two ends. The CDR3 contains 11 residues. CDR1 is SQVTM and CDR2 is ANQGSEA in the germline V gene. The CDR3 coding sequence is TGCAGCGTTGGAGGACCCGCTGAAGCTTTCTTT. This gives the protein CSVGGPAEAFF.

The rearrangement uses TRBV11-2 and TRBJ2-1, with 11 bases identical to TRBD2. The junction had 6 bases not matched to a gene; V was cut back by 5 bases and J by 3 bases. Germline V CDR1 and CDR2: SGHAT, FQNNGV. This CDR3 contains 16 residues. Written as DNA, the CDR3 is TGTGCCAGCAGCCCGGGACTAGCGGATTACTACAATGAGCAGTTCTTC. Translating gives CASSPGLADYYNEQFF.

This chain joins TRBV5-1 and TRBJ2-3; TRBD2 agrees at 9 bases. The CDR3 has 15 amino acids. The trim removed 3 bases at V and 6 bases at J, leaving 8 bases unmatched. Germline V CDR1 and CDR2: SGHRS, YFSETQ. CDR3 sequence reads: CASSYGGGRADTQYF. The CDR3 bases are TGCGCCAGCAGCTATGGGGGCGGGAGGGCCGATACGCAGTATTTT.

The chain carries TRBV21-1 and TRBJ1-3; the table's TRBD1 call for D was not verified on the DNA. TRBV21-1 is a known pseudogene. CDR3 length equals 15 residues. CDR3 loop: CASVDTPISGNTIYF. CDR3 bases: TGTGCCAGCGTAGACACGCCTATTTCTGGAAACACCATATATTTT.

The CDR3 spells CASSPKRQHTDTQYF. As DNA, the CDR3 is TGTGCCAGCAGCCCCAAGCGACAGCACACAGATACGCAGTATTTT. The chain uses TRBV7-9 and TRBJ2-3; perhaps TRBD1 as D (5 bases). There are 15 residues in the CDR3. Germline V lookup: CDR1 SEHNR, CDR2 FQNEAQ (reference sequence). Trimming took 5 bases from V and 2 from J, leaving 14 bases between them.

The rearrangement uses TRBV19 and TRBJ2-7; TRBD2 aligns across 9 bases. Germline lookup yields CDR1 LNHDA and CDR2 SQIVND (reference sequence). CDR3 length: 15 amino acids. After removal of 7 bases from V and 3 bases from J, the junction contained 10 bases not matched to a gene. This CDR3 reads CASTPYAGGNYEQYF. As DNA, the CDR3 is TGTGCCAGTACCCCTTACGCGGGAGGGAACTACGAGCAGTACTTC.

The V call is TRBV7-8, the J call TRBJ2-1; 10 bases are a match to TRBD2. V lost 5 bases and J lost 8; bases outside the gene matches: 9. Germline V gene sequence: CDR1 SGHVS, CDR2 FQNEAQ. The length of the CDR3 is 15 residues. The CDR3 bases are TGTGCCAGCAGCCTGGCTAGCGGGAGTCTGTATGAGCAGTTCTTC. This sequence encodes CASSLASGSLYEQFF.

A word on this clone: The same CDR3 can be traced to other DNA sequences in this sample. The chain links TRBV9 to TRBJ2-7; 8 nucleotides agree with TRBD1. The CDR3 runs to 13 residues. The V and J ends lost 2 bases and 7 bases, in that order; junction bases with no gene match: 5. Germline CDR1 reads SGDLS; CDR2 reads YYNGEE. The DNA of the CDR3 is TGTGCCAGCAGCGTGGTTACAGGGGGGGAGCAGTACTTC. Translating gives CASSVVTGGEQYF. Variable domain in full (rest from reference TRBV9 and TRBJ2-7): DSGVTQTPKHLITATGQRVTLRCSPRSGDLSVYWYQQSLDQGLQFLIQYYNGEERAKGNILERFSAQQFPDLHSELNLSSLELGDSALYFCASSVVTGGEQYFGPGTRLTVT.

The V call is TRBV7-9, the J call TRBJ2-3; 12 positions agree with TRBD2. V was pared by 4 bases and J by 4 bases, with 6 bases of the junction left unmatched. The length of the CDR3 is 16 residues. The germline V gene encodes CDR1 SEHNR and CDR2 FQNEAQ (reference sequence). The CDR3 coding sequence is TGTGCCAGCAGCTCACCCCTAGCGGGAGGGCCAGATACGCAGTATTTT. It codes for CASSSPLAGGPDTQYF.

The DNA for the CDR3 is TGTGCCACCAGCACCACCCAAGGGGGCGAGCAGTACTTC. Translating gives CATSTTQGGEQYF. V is TRBV15 and J is TRBJ2-7; D may be TRBD1 (6 bases). The CDR3 totals 13 residues. Germline V gene data show CDR1 as LNHNV and CDR2 as YYDKDF (reference sequence). Trimming took 4 bases from V and 6 from J, leaving 13 bases between them.

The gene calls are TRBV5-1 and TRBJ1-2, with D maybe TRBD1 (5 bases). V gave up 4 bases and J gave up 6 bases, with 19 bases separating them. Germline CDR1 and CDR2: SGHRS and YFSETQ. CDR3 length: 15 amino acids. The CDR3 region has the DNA TGCGCCAGCAGCGTCCTAAGTCCAGGGTACGATGGCTACACCTTC. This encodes CASSVLSPGYDGYTF.

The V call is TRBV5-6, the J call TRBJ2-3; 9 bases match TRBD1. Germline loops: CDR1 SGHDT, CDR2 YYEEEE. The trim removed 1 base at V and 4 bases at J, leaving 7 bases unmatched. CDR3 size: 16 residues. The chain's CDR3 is CASSLTGGTSADTQYF. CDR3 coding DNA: TGTGCCAGCAGCTTGACAGGGGGCACGAGCGCAGATACGCAGTATTTT.

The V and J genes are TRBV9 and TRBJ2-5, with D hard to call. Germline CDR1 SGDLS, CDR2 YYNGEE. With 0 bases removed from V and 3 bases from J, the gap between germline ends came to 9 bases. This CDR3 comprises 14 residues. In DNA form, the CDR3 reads TGTGCCAGCAGCGTAGGGGTCAGTAAAGAGACCCAGTACTTC. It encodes CASSVGVSKETQYF.

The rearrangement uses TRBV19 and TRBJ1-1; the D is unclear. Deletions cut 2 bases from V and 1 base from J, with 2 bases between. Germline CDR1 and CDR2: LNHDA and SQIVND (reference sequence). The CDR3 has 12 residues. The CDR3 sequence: CASSIKNTEAFF. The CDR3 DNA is TGTGCCAGTAGTATAAAGAACACTGAAGCTTTCTTT.

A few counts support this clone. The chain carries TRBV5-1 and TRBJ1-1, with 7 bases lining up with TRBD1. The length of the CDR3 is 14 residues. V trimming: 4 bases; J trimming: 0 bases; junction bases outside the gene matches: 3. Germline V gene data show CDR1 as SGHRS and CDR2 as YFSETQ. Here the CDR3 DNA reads TGCGCCAGCAGCGTGGGACAGATGAACACTGAAGCTTTCTTT. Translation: CASSVGQMNTEAFF.

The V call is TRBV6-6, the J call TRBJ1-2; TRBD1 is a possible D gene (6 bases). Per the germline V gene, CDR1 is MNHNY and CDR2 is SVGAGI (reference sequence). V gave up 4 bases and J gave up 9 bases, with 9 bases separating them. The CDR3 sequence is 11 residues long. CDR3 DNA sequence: TGTGCCAGCAGTTCCACAGGGAGCTACACCTTC. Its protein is CASSSTGSYTF.

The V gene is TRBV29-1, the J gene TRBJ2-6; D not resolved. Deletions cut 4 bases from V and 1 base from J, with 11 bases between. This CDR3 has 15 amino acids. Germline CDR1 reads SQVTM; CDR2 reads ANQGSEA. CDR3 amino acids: CSVGAAQSGANVLTF. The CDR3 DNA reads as TGCAGCGTTGGGGCAGCCCAATCTGGGGCCAACGTCCTGACTTTC.

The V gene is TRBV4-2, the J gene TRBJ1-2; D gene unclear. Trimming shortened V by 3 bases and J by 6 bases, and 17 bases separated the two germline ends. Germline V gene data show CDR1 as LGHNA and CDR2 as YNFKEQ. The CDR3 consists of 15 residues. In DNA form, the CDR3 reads TGTGCCAGCAGCCAGGACCTCTCGGGTCTGGATGGCTACACCTTC. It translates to CASSQDLSGLDGYTF.

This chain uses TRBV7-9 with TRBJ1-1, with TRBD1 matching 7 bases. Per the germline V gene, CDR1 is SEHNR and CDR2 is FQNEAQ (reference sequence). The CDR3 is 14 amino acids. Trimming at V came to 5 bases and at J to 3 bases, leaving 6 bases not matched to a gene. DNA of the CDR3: TGTGCCAGCAGCAAAGGGGGCGCATACACTGAAGCTTTCTTT. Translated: CASSKGGAYTEAFF.